This entry features one T cell receptor beta chain sequence. This entry comes from a study of T cells after yellow fever vaccination. TCRdb used MiXCR to reprocess the 5' RACE reads, holding one entry per CDR3 protein. The data contain hundreds of thousands of distinct CDR3 sequences, roughly 20% of them singletons. This CDR3 is built from 15 residues. Deletions cut 3 bases from V and 3 bases from J, with 14 bases between. Germline-derived CDR1 and CDR2 are SGHTA and FQGNSA. This sequence was found in a man between 18 and 29 years old who received the YFV17D yellow fever vaccine. Sequencing was performed on PBMCs, taken before the yellow fever booster vaccination. V usage is TRBV7-2 and J usage is TRBJ1-1; D not resolved. CDR3 residues: CASSFSRRPDTEAFF. The CDR3 nucleotides read TGTGCCAGCAGCTTTTCGCGCCGGCCGGACACTGAAGCTTTCTTT.